Here is one TCR beta chain with its context. Its cognate antigen is unknown. This CDR3 has 14 amino acids. Germline V CDR1 and CDR2: MNHEY, SMNVEV (reference sequence). Trimming stripped 2 bases from V and 2 bases from J, with 10 bases between. The data originate from a study of shared clonotypes between healthy human individuals. Study-wide findings and caveats: Sampling was confined to blood; repertoires within tissues likely differ.

Here immunoSEQ multiplex PCR was the method, and the copy in TCRdb shows in-frame clones only, minus some. The table shows roughly 1,800,000 clones, with over 85% occurring only once. The naive CD8 population came from CD45RO-negative cells selected for CCR7, without terminally differentiated effector memory CD45RA+ cells. The chain employs TRBV27 and TRBJ2-7; a weak D match, TRBD1 (6 bases). The receptor was isolated from a man between 18 and 35 years old in good health. Sequences were obtained from naive CD8+ T cells sorted from blood. CDR3 residues: CASSLRQATYEQYF. CDR3 nucleotide sequence: TGTGCCAGCAGTTTAAGACAGGCTACCTACGAGCAGTACTTC.